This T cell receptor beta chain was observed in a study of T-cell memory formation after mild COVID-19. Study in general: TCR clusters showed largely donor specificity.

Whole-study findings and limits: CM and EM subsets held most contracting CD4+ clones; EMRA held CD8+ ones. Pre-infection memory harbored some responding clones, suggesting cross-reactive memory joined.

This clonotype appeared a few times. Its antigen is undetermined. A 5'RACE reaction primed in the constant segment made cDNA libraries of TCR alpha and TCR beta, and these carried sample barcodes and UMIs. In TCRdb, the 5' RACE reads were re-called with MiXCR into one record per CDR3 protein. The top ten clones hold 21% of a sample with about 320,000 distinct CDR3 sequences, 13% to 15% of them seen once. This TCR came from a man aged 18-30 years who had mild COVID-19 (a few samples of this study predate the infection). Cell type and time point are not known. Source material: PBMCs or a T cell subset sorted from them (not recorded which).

The CDR3 loop is CASSFFFRTASHNQPQHF. The CDR3 nucleotides are TGTGCCAGCAGCTTTTTTTTTAGGACAGCCAGCCATAATCAGCCCCAGCATTTT. This chain links TRBV7-9 with TRBJ1-5; D is possibly TRBD1 (6 bases). In germline, CDR1 is SEHNR, CDR2 FQNEAQ (reference sequence). V was trimmed by 3 bases and J by 4 bases, leaving 22 bases between them. The CDR3 has 18 residues.